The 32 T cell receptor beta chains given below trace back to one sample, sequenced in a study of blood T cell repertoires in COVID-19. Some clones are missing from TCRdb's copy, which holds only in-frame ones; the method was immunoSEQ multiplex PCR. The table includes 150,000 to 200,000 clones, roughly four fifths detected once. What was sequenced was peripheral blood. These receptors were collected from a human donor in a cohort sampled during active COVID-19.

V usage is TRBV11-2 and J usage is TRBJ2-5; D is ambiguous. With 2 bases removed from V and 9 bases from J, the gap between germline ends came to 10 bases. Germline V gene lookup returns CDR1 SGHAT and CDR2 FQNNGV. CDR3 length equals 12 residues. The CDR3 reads CASSLLAPPQYF. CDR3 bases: TGTGCCAGCAGCTTACTGGCTCCCCCCCAGTACTTC.

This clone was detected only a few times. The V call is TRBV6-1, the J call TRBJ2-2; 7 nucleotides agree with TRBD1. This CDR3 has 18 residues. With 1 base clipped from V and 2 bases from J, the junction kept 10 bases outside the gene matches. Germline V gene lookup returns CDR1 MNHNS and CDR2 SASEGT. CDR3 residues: CASSEGQGRGLNTGELFF. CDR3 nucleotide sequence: TGTGCCAGCAGTGAAGGACAGGGCCGAGGGCTCAACACCGGGGAGCTGTTTTTT.

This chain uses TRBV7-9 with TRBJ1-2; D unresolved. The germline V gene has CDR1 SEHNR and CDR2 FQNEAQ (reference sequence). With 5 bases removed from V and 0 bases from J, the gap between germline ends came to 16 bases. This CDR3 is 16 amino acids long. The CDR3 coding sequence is TGTGCCAGCAGCCCCCCGGACGGGAAAGCTAACTATGGCTACACCTTC. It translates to CASSPPDGKANYGYTF. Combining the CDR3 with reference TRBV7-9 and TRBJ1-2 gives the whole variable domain DTGVSQNPRHKITKRGQNVTFRCDPISEHNRLYWYRQTLGQGPEFLTYFQNEAQLEKSRLLSDRFSAERPKGSFSTLEIQRTEQGDSAMYLCASSPPDGKANYGYTFGSGTRLTVV.

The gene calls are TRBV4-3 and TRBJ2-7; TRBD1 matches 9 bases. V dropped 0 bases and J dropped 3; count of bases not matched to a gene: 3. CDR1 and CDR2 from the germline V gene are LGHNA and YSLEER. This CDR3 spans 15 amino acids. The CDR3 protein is CASSQEWTGDYEQYF. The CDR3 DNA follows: TGCGCCAGCAGCCAAGAATGGACAGGGGACTACGAGCAGTACTTC.

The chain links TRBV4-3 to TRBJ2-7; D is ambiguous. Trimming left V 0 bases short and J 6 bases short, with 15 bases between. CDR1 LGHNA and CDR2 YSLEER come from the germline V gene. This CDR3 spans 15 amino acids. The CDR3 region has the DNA TGCGCCAGCAGCCAAGATTTTAACTATCTGGGCGAGCAGTACTTC. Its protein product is CASSQDFNYLGEQYF.

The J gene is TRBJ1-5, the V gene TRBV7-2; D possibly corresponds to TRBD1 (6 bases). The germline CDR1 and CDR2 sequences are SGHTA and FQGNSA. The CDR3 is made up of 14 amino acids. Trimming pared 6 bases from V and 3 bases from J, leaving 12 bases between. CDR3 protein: CASRMGANNQPQHF. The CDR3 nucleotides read TGTGCCAGCAGGATGGGGGCAAACAATCAGCCCCAGCATTTT.

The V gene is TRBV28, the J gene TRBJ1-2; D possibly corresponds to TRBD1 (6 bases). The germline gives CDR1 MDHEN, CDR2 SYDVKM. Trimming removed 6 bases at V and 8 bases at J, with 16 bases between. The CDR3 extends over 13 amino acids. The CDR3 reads CASRDQGSEGYTF. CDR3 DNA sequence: TGTGCCAGCAGGGATCAGGGGTCGGAAGGCTACACCTTC.

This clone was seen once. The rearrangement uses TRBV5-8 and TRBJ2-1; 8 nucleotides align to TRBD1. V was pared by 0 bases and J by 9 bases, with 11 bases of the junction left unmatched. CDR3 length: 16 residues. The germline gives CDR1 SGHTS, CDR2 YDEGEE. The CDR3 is CASSLGARQGFSEQFF. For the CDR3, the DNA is TGTGCCAGCAGCTTGGGGGCGAGACAGGGGTTCAGTGAGCAGTTCTTC.

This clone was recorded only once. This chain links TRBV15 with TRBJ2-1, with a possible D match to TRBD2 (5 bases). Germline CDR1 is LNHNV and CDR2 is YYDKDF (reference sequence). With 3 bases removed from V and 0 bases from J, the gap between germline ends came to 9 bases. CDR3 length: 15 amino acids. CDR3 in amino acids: CATSRDAGSYNEQFF. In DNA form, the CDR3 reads TGTGCCACCAGCAGGGACGCGGGCTCCTACAATGAGCAGTTCTTC.

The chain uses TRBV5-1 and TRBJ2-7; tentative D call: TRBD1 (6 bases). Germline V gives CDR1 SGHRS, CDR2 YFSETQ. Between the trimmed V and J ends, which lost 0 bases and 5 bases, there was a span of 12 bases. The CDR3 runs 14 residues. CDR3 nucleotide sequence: TGCGCCAGCAGCTTGGCCCCAGGGGTCAACGAGCAGTACTTC. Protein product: CASSLAPGVNEQYF.

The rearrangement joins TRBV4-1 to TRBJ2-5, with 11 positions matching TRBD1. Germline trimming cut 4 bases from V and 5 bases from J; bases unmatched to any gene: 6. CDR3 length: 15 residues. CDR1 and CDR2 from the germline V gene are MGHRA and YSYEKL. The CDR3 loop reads CASSPDWDRGETQYF. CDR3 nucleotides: TGCGCCAGCAGCCCAGATTGGGACAGGGGGGAGACCCAGTACTTC.

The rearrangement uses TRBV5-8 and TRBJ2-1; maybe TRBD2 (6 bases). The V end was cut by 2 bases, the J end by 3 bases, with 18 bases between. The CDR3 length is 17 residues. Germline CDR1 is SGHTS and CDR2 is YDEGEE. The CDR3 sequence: CASSFVWRDWLYNEQFF. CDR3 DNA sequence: TGTGCCAGCAGCTTTGTATGGAGGGACTGGCTCTACAATGAGCAGTTCTTC.

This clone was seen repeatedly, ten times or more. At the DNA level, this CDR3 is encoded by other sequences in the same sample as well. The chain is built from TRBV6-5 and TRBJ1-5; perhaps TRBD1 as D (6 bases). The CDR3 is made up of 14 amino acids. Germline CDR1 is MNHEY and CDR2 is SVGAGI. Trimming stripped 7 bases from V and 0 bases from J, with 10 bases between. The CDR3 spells CASNPTGSNQPQHF. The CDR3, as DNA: TGTGCCAGCAACCCGACAGGTAGCAATCAGCCCCAGCATTTT.

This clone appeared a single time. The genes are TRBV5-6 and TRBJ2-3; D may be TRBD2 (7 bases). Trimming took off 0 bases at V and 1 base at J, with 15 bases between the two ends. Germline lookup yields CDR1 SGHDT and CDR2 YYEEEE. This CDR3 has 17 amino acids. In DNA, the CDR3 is TGTGCCAGCAGCTTGGTAGCGGGTCAGGGGCGCACAGATACGCAGTATTTT. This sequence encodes CASSLVAGQGRTDTQYF.

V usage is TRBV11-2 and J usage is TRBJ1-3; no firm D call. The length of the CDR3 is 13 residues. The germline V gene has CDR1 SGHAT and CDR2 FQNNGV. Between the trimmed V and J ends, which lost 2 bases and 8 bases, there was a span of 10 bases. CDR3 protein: CASSLITLDTIYF. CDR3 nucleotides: TGTGCCAGCAGCTTAATCACTCTGGACACCATATATTTT.

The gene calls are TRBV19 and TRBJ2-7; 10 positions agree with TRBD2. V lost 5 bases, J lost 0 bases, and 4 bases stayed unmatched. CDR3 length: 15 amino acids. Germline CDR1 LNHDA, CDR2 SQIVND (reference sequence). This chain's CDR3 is CASSPLAGASYEQYF. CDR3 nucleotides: TGTGCCAGTAGTCCCCTAGCGGGAGCCTCCTACGAGCAGTACTTC.

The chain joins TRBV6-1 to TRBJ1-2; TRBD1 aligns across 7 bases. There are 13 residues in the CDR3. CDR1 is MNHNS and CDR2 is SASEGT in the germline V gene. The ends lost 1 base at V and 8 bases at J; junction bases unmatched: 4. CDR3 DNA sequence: TGTGCCAGCAGTGAAGAGGGGGCGAGCGGCTACACCTTC. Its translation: CASSEEGASGYTF.

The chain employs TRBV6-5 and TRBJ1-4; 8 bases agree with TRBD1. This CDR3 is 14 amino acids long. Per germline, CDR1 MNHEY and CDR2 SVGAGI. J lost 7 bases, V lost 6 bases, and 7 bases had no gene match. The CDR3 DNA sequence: TGTGCCAGCAGGCCAGGGGGCGCCGGTGAAAAACTGTTTTTT. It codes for CASRPGGAGEKLFF.

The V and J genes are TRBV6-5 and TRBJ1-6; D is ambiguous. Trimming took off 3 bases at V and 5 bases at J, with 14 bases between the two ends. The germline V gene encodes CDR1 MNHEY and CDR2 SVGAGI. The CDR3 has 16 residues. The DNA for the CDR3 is TGTGCCAGCAGTTATAGTTTTACTATTGATAATTCACCCCTCCACTTT. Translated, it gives CASSYSFTIDNSPLHF.

CDR3 region: CASSFFLGLNEKLFF. The CDR3 DNA follows: TGTGCCAGCAGCTTTTTTTTGGGCCTTAATGAAAAACTGTTTTTT. The chain couples TRBV5-8 to TRBJ1-4; D is ambiguous. The germline gives CDR1 SGHTS, CDR2 YDEGEE. The CDR3 consists of 15 residues. Trimming took off 2 bases at V and 4 bases at J, with 12 bases between the two ends. Complete variable domain (other parts from reference TRBV5-8 and TRBJ1-4): EAGVTQSPTHLIKTRGQQATLRCSPISGHTSVYWYQQALGLGLQFLLWYDEGEERNRGNFPPRFSGRQFPNYSSELNVNALELEDSALYLCASSFFLGLNEKLFFGSGTQLSVL.

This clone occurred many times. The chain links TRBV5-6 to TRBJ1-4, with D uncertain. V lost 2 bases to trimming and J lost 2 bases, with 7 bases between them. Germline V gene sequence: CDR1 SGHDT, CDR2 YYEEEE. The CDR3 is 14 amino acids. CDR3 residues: CASSFKQTNEKLFF. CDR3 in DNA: TGTGCCAGCAGCTTTAAACAGACTAATGAAAAACTGTTTTTT.

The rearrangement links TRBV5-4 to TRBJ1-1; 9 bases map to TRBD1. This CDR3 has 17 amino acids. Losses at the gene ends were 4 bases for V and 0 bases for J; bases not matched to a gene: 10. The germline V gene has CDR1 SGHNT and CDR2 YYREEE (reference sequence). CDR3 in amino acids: CASSRVWDRVVNTEAFF. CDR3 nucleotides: TGTGCCAGCAGCCGAGTTTGGGACAGGGTTGTGAACACTGAAGCTTTCTTT.

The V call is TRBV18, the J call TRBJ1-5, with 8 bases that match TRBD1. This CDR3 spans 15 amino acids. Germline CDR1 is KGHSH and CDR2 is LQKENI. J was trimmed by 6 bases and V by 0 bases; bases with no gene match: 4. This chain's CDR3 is CASSPPQGAGQPQHF. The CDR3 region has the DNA TGTGCCAGCTCACCACCGCAGGGGGCTGGTCAGCCCCAGCATTTT.

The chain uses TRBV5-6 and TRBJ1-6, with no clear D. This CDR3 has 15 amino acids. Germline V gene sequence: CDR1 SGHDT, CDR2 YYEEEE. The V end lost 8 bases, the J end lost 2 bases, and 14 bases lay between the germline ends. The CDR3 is CASTPGVTYNSPLHF. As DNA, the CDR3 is TGTGCCAGTACCCCGGGAGTCACCTATAATTCACCCCTCCACTTT.

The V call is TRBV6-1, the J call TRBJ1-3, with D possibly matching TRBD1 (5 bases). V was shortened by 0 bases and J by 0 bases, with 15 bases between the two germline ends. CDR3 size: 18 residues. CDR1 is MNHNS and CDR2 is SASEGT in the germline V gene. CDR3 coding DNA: TGTGCCAGCAGTGAAGCGCCTTACAGGAGTCTCTCTGGAAACACCATATATTTT. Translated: CASSEAPYRSLSGNTIYF.

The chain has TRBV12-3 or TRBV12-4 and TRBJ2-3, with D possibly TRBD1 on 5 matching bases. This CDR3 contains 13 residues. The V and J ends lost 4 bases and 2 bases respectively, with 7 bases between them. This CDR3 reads CASSSDNTDTQYF. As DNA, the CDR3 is TGTGCCAGCAGTTCGGACAACACAGATACGCAGTATTTT.

CDR3 nucleotides: TGTGCCAGCAGTAGGGGAGGAGGGAGAAATGAGCAGTTCTTC. Residues: CASSRGGGRNEQFF. The chain uses TRBV6-5 and TRBJ2-1; tentative D call: TRBD2 (6 bases). Trimming removed 5 bases at V and 7 bases at J, with 15 bases between. The germline CDR1 and CDR2 sequences are MNHEY and SVGAGI. CDR3 length: 14 amino acids.

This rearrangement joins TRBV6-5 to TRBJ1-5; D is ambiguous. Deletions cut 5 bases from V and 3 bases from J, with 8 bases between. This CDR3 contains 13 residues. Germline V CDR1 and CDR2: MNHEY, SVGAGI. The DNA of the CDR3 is TGTGCCAGCAGTCAACGAGTCAATCAGCCCCAGCATTTT. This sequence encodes CASSQRVNQPQHF.

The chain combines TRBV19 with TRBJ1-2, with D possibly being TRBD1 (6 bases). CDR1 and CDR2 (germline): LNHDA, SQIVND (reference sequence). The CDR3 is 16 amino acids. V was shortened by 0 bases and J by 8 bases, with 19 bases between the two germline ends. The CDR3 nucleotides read TGTGCCAGTAGTATAGAGGGGGACACCGGATTCGAGGGCTACACCTTC. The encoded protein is CASSIEGDTGFEGYTF.

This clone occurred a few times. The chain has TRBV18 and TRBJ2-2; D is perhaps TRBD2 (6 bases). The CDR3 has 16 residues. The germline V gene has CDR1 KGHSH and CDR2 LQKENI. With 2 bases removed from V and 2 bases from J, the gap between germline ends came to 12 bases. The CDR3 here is CASSPGTGSNTGELFF. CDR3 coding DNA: TGTGCCAGCTCACCAGGAACCGGGAGTAACACCGGGGAGCTGTTTTTT.

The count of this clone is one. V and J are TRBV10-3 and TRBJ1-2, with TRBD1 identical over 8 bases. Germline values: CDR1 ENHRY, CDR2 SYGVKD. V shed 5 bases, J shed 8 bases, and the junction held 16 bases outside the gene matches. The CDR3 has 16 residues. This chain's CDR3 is CAISSQGEGGLWGYTF. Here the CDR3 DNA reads TGTGCCATCAGTTCACAGGGGGAAGGAGGTTTATGGGGCTACACCTTC.

The CDR3, as DNA: TGTGCCAGCAGCTTAGCCCCACACAGGGTCTGGCAAGAGACCCAGTACTTC. Its protein product is CASSLAPHRVWQETQYF. The chain employs TRBV7-8 and TRBJ2-5, with TRBD1 as a possible D gene (6 bases). Between the trimmed V and J ends, which lost 0 bases and 2 bases, there was a span of 16 bases. The CDR3 is made up of 17 amino acids. Per germline, CDR1 SGHVS and CDR2 FQNEAQ.